The rows below give T cell receptor beta chains drawn from one sample of a study of blood T cell repertoires in COVID-19. The data were produced by immunoSEQ multiplex PCR, yet TCRdb's version contains in-frame clones alone and is incomplete. The sample has fewer than 45,000 clones; 85% are singletons. Sequenced material: peripheral blood. These receptors all stem from a human donor in a cohort sampled during active COVID-19. Both conserved end residues are part of each CDR3. Each record gives: D gene, CDR3 length, clone size, V gene, J gene, CDR3 protein, CDR3 DNA. The D gene is left open where the match is weak. Clone size, where shown, is once, few, many, or a class for clones that have expanded.

d_gene: NA; len: 16; abundance: once; v_gene: TRBV2; j_gene: TRBJ2-6; CDR3aa: CASSITQISGANVLTF; CDR3nt: TGTGCCAGCAGCATAACCCAGATCTCTGGGGCCAACGTCCTGACTTTC
d_gene: NA; len: 14; abundance: NA; v_gene: TRBV2; j_gene: TRBJ1-5; CDR3aa: CASSERVSNQPQHF; CDR3nt: TGTGCCAGCAGTGAACGGGTTAGCAATCAGCCCCAGCATTTT
d_gene: TRBD1; len: 14; abundance: NA; v_gene: TRBV30; j_gene: TRBJ2-2; CDR3aa: CAWSGDRGAGELFF; CDR3nt: TGTGCCTGGAGTGGGGACAGGGGCGCCGGGGAGCTGTTTTTT
d_gene: TRBD1; len: 15; abundance: NA; v_gene: TRBV27; j_gene: TRBJ2-5; CDR3aa: CASSLGQGARETQYF; CDR3nt: TGTGCCAGCAGTTTAGGGCAGGGGGCGAGGGAGACCCAGTACTTC
d_gene: NA; len: 14; abundance: NA; v_gene: TRBV19; j_gene: TRBJ1-2; CDR3aa: CASSIQEDFYGYTF; CDR3nt: TGTGCCAGTAGTATTCAAGAGGACTTCTATGGCTACACCTTC
d_gene: TRBD2; len: 15; abundance: NA; v_gene: TRBV6-5; j_gene: TRBJ2-5; CDR3aa: CASSPSGGGQETQYF; CDR3nt: TGTGCCAGCAGTCCTAGCGGGGGTGGCCAAGAGACCCAGTACTTC
d_gene: TRBD1; len: 14; abundance: NA; v_gene: TRBV5-1; j_gene: TRBJ2-2; CDR3aa: CASSPQGGTGELFF; CDR3nt: TGCGCCAGCAGCCCACAGGGGGGCACCGGGGAGCTGTTTTTT
d_gene: NA; len: 13; abundance: NA; v_gene: TRBV7-3; j_gene: TRBJ2-5; CDR3aa: CASSFSGAGTQYF; CDR3nt: TGTGCCAGCAGTTTTAGCGGCGCGGGGACCCAGTACTTC
d_gene: TRBD1; len: 16; abundance: NA; v_gene: TRBV4-3; j_gene: TRBJ2-2; CDR3aa: CASSHRDSLNTGELFF; CDR3nt: TGCGCCAGCAGCCACCGGGACAGTCTGAACACCGGGGAGCTGTTTTTT
d_gene: NA; len: 18; abundance: NA; v_gene: TRBV5-6; j_gene: TRBJ1-1; CDR3aa: CASSLELTPRGMSTEAFF; CDR3nt: TGTGCCAGCAGCTTGGAATTGACACCCAGGGGTATGAGCACTGAAGCTTTCTTT
d_gene: NA; len: 15; abundance: NA; v_gene: TRBV7-9; j_gene: TRBJ2-5; CDR3aa: CASSLQGQGRETQYF; CDR3nt: TGTGCCAGCAGCTTACAGGGTCAGGGTCGGGAGACCCAGTACTTC
d_gene: NA; len: 14; abundance: NA; v_gene: TRBV6-5; j_gene: TRBJ1-5; CDR3aa: CASIIQGSNQPQHF; CDR3nt: TGTGCCAGCATTATACAGGGTAGCAATCAGCCCCAGCATTTT
d_gene: TRBD1; len: 13; abundance: few; v_gene: TRBV5-5; j_gene: TRBJ1-2; CDR3aa: CASSFTGADGYTF; CDR3nt: TGTGCCAGCAGCTTCACAGGGGCGGACGGCTACACCTTC
d_gene: TRBD1; len: 12; abundance: NA; v_gene: TRBV29-1; j_gene: TRBJ1-1; CDR3aa: CSAQTGSDEAFF; CDR3nt: TGCAGCGCCCAGACAGGGTCTGATGAAGCTTTCTTT
d_gene: TRBD2; len: 14; abundance: NA; v_gene: TRBV5-1; j_gene: TRBJ2-7; CDR3aa: CASSTTSGDYEQYF; CDR3nt: TGCGCCAGCAGCACCACTAGCGGAGACTACGAGCAGTACTTC
d_gene: NA; len: 12; abundance: NA; v_gene: TRBV30; j_gene: TRBJ1-1; CDR3aa: CAWDPTGTEAFF; CDR3nt: TGTGCCTGGGACCCAACGGGGACTGAAGCTTTCTTT
d_gene: TRBD1; len: 12; abundance: NA; v_gene: TRBV30; j_gene: TRBJ1-2; CDR3aa: CAGTGGPYGYTF; CDR3nt: TGTGCCGGGACAGGGGGTCCCTATGGCTACACCTTC
d_gene: NA; len: 14; abundance: few; v_gene: TRBV5-4; j_gene: TRBJ2-7; CDR3aa: CASSLGQDSYEQYF; CDR3nt: TGTGCCAGCAGCTTGGGACAGGACTCCTACGAGCAGTACTTC
d_gene: NA; len: 15; abundance: once; v_gene: TRBV2; j_gene: TRBJ1-4; CDR3aa: CASSETGGAYEKLFF; CDR3nt: TGTGCCAGCAGTGAAACTGGGGGCGCCTATGAAAAACTGTTTTTT
d_gene: TRBD1; len: 16; abundance: NA; v_gene: TRBV28; j_gene: TRBJ1-2; CDR3aa: CASSFPKTGAGYGYTF; CDR3nt: TGTGCCAGCAGTTTCCCTAAAACAGGGGCGGGATATGGCTACACCTTC